This paragraph reports one TCR beta chain. Its antigen remains unidentified. Three rounds of nested PCR, following a modified ARM-PCR protocol, produced the TCRbeta library. One entry per CDR3 protein, called by TCRdb with MiXCR from the multiplex PCR reads. The data show about 67,000 distinct CDR3 sequences, more than 65% seen once. The data stem from a study of tumor and adjacent non-tumor tissue in lung cancer. Across the study: Stage I to III disease affected 10 men and roughly five women aged roughly 30 to 80. Around 4 million productive TCRbeta reads were obtained per sample on average.

RNA was extracted from bulk tissue without any cell sorting. This non-tumor lung sample came from over 3 cm beyond the tumor edge. The V gene's germline CDR1 is MNHEY and CDR2 SVGEGT. This CDR3 contains 14 residues. Study findings and constraints: TCR diversity was significantly greater in tumor than normal lung tissue.

What was sequenced was distant non-tumor lung tissue. This TCR derives from a man aged 55 to 70 with non-small cell lung cancer. The chain uses TRBV6-2 or TRBV6-3 and TRBJ1-5; weak D call: TRBD2 (6 bases). The J call may not be correct, given that the DNA end is closer to TRBJ2-3. The CDR3 DNA is TGTGCCAGCAGGGGGGACTTAGGCAATCAGCCTCAGTATTTT. Its protein product is CASRGDLGNQPQYF.